Sequencing of this T cell receptor (beta chain) was carried out in a study of cytotoxic CD8 clonotypes in ibrutinib-treated CLL. Looking at the study overall: Enrolment comprised about 10 relapsed/refractory and roughly 15 treatment-naive patients; approximately 18 were IGHV unmutated. Results showed around 25 partial and 2 complete responses; following median 68 months, 14 remained remitted, around twelve advanced.

This clone was seen a handful of times. This CDR3 spans 15 amino acids. Trimming removed 4 bases from V and 8 bases from J; junction bases left unmatched: 9. Per germline, CDR1 SGHDT and CDR2 YYEEEE. The protocol was immunoSEQ multiplex PCR, while the TCRdb copy is restricted to in-frame clones and leaves out a portion. The table has roughly 70,000 clones, about 84% seen once. The sample here was PBMCs, taken at disease progression, from a patient treated with ibrutinib. V gene TRBV5-6 combines with J gene TRBJ1-4, with 9 bases that match TRBD1. The TCR sequence derives from a human donor with chronic lymphocytic leukemia. CDR3 sequence (DNA): TGTGCCAGCAGCCCGGGGTCGGGACAGGGCGAAAAACTGTTTTTT. Protein sequence: CASSPGSGQGEKLFF. The whole variable domain, filled in from reference TRBV5-6 and TRBJ1-4, reads DAGVTQSPTHLIKTRGQQVTLRCSPKSGHDTVSWYQQALGQGPQFIFQYYEEEERQRGNFPDRFSGHQFPNYSSELNVNALLLGDSALYLCASSPGSGQGEKLFFGSGTQLSVL.